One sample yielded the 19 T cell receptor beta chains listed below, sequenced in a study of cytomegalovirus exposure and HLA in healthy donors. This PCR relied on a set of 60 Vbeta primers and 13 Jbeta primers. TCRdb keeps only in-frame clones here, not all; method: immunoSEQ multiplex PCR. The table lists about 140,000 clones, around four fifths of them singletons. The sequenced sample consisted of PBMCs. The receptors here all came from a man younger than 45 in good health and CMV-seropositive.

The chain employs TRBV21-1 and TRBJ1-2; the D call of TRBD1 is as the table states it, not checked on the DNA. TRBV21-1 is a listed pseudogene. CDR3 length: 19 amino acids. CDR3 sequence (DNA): TGTGCCAGCAGCAAAGCGCATGAGTCGACAGCCAGGGCCCTCTATGGCTACACCTTC. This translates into CASSKAHESTARALYGYTF.

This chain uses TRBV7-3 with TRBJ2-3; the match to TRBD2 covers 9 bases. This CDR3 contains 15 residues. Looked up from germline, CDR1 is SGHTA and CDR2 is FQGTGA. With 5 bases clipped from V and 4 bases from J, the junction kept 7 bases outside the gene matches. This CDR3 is CASSDPPSGADTQYF. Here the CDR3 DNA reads TGTGCCAGCAGCGACCCTCCTAGCGGGGCAGATACGCAGTATTTT.

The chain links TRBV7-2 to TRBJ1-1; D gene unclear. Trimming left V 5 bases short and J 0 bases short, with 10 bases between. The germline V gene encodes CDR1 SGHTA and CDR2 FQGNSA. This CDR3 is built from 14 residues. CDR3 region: CASSPQLMNTEAFF. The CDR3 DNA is TGTGCCAGCAGCCCCCAACTAATGAACACTGAAGCTTTCTTT.

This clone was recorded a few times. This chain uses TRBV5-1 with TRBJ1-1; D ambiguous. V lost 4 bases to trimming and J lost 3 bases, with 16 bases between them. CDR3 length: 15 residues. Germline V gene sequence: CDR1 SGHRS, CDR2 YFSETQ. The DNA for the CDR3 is TGCGCCAGCAGCAAGACGACTACCCGGGACACTGAAGCTTTCTTT. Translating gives CASSKTTTRDTEAFF. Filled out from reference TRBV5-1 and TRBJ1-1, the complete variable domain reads KAGVTQTPRYLIKTRGQQVTLSCSPISGHRSVSWYQQTPGQGLQFLFEYFSETQRNKGNFPGRFSGRQFSNSRSEMNVSTLELGDSALYLCASSKTTTRDTEAFFGQGTRLTVV.

The CDR3 loop is CASSLSLVGRGGTQYF. CDR3 nucleotide sequence: TGTGCCAGCAGTTTGAGTCTAGTTGGGAGGGGGGGTACGCAGTATTTT. V and J are TRBV28 and TRBJ2-3; D perhaps matches TRBD2 (7 bases). The V gene lost 3 bases and the J gene lost 8 bases, with 21 bases spanning the gap. Per germline, CDR1 MDHEN and CDR2 SYDVKM. This CDR3 has 16 amino acids.

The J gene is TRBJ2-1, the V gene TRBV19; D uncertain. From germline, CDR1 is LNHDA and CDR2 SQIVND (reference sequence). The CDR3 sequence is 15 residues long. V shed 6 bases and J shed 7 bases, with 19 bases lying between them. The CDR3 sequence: CASSPMFAANNEQFF. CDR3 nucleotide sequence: TGTGCCAGTAGCCCCATGTTTGCGGCTAATAATGAGCAGTTCTTC.

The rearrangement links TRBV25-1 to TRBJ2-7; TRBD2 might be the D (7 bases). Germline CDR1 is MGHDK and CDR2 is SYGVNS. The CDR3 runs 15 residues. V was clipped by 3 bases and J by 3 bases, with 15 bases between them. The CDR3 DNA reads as TGTGCCAGCAGTGATGCGGGGGCTCGTTACTACGAGCAGTACTTC. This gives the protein CASSDAGARYYEQYF.

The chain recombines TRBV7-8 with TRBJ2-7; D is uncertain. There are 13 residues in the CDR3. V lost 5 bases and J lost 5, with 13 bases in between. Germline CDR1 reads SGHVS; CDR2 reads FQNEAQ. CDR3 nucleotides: TGTGCCAGCAGCCCGCCGTCTACAGACGAGCAGTACTTC. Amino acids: CASSPPSTDEQYF.

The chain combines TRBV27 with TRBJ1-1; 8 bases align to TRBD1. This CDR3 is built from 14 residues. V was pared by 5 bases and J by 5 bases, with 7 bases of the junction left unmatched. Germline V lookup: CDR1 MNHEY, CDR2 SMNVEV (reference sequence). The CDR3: CASSLRTGRTEAFF. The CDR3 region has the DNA TGTGCCAGCAGTCTACGGACAGGGAGGACTGAAGCTTTCTTT.

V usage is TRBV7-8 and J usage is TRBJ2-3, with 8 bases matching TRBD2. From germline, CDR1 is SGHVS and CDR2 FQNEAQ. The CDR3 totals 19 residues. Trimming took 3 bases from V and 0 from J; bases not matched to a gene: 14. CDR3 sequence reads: CASSFTGPAGAPSTDTQYF. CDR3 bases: TGTGCCAGCAGCTTCACCGGGCCAGCGGGGGCGCCAAGCACAGATACGCAGTATTTT.

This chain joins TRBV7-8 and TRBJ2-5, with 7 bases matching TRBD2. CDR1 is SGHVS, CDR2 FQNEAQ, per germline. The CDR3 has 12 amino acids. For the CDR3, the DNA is TGTGCTGGAGCGGGGATCCAAGAGACCCAGTACTTC. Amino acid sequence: CAGAGIQETQYF.

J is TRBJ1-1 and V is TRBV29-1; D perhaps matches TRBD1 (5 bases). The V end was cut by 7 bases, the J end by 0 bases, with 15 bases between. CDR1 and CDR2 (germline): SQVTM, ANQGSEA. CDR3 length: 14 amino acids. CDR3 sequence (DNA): TGCAGCGGTTCCTCGACAGATATGAACACTGAAGCTTTCTTT. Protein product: CSGSSTDMNTEAFF.

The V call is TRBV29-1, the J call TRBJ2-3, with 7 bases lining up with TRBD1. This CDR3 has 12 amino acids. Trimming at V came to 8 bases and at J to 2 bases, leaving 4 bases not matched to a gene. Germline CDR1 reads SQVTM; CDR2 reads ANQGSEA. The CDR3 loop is CSSGTDTDTQYF. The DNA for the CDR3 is TGCAGCTCCGGGACAGACACAGATACGCAGTATTTT.

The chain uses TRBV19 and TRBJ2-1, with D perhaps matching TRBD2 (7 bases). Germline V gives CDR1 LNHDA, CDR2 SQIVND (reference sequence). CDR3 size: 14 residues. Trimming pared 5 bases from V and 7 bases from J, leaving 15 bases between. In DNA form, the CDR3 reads TGTGCCAGTAGTTGGGGGGGGCAAAGGAATGAGCAGTTCTTC. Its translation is CASSWGGQRNEQFF.

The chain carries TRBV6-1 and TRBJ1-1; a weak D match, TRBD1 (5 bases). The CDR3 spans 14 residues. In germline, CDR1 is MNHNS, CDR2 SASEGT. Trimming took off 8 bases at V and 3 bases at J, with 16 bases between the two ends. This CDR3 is CASFAGGWHTEAFF. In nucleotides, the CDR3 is TGTGCCAGCTTCGCGGGGGGATGGCACACTGAAGCTTTCTTT.

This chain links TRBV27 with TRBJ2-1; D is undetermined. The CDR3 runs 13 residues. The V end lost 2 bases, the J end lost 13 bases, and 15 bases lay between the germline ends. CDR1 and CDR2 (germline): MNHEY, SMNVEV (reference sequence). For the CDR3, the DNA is TGTGCCAGCAGTTTAGCTCCAAACTTACCACAGTTCTTC. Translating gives CASSLAPNLPQFF.

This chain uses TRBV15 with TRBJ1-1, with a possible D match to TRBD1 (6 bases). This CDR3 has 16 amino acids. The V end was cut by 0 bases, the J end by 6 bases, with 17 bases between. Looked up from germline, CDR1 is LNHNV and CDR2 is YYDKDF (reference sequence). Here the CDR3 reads CATSRDRWGRAAEAFF. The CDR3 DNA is TGTGCCACCAGCAGAGATAGGTGGGGGCGCGCCGCTGAAGCTTTCTTT. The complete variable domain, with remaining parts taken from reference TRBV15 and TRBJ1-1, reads DAMVIQNPRYQVTQFGKPVTLSCSQTLNHNVMYWYQQKSSQAPKLLFHYYDKDFNNEADTPDNFQSRRPNTSFCFLDIRSPGLGDTAMYLCATSRDRWGRAAEAFFGQGTRLTVV.

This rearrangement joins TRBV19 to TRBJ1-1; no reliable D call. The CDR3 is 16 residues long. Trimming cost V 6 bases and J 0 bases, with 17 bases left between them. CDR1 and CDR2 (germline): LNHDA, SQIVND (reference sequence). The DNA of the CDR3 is TGTGCCAGTAGACTGGGGTTTGAGGGCATGAACACTGAAGCTTTCTTT. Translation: CASRLGFEGMNTEAFF.

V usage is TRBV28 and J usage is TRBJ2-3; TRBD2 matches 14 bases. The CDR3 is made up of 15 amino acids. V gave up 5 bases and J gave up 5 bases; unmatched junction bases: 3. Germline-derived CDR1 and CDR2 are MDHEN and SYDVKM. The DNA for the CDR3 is TGTGCCAGCAGTCCGGGACTAGCGGGAGTAGATACGCAGTATTTT. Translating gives CASSPGLAGVDTQYF.